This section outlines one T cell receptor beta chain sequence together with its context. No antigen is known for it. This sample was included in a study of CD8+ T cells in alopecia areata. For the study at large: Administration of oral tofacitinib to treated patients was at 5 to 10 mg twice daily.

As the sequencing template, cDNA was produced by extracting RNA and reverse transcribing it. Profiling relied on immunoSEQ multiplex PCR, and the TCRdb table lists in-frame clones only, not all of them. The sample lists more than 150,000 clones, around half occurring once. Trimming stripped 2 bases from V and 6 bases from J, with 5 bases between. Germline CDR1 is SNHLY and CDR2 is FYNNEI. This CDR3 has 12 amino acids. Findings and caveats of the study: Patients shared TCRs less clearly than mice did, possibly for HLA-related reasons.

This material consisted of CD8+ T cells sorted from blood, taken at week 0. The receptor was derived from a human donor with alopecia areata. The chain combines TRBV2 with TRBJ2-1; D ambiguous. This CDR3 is CASSELGNEQFF. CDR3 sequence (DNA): TGTGCCAGCAGTGAATTGGGCAATGAGCAGTTCTTC.